The 27 T cell receptor beta chains below were found in one sample sequenced in a study of cytomegalovirus exposure and HLA in healthy donors. Amplification used 60 Vbeta primers and 13 Jbeta primers. Clones were sequenced by immunoSEQ multiplex PCR, and TCRdb holds only the in-frame ones, with some missing. The sample has roughly 240,000 clones; around 80% are singletons. The sample consisted of PBMCs. These receptors were obtained from a woman aged 40 to 55 in good health and CMV-seropositive.

This chain uses TRBV30 with TRBJ1-2, with D possibly TRBD1 on 6 matching bases. The CDR3 is 11 residues long. The germline CDR1 and CDR2 sequences are GTSNPN and SVGIG (reference sequence). The V gene lost 4 bases and the J gene lost 7 bases, with 10 bases spanning the gap. DNA of the CDR3: TGTGCCTGGACCCCAGGGGTTGGCTACACCTTC. Translated, it gives CAWTPGVGYTF.

Of note for this clone: The junction departs from germline at one end; a sequencing error may be responsible. The chain has TRBV7-9 and TRBJ1-2; D is possibly TRBD1 (6 bases). Germline-derived CDR1 and CDR2 are SEHNR and FQNEAQ (reference sequence). The CDR3 covers 12 residues. CDR3 amino acids: CSSSFRGTGYTF. CDR3 nucleotides: TGTTCCAGCAGCTTCAGGGGAACGGGCTACACCTTC. The complete variable domain, with remaining parts taken from reference TRBV7-9 and TRBJ1-2, reads DTGVSQNPRHKITKRGQNVTFRCDPISEHNRLYWYRQTLGQGPEFLTYFQNEAQLEKSRLLSDRFSAERPKGSFSTLEIQRTEQGDSAMYLCSSSFRGTGYTFGSGTRLTVV.

The genes are TRBV5-1 and TRBJ1-1; 8 bases map to TRBD1. The CDR3 totals 17 residues. The V segment lost 0 bases and the J segment 1 base; nucleotides outside the gene matches: 8. Germline CDR1 and CDR2: SGHRS and YFSETQ. The CDR3 bases are TGCGCCAGCAGCTTGGGCAAGCCGACAGGGGAGAACACTGAAGCTTTCTTT. This translates into CASSLGKPTGENTEAFF.

The gene calls are TRBV4-3 and TRBJ2-2; 9 nucleotides agree with TRBD2. The germline gives CDR1 LGHNA, CDR2 YSLEER. There are 16 residues in the CDR3. V was pared by 0 bases and J by 5 bases, with 4 bases of the junction left unmatched. The CDR3 protein is CASSQDSAGGTGELFF. For the CDR3, the DNA is TGCGCCAGCAGCCAAGATTCAGCGGGAGGAACCGGGGAGCTGTTTTTT.

The count of this clone is one. V gene TRBV5-1 combines with J gene TRBJ2-5; TRBD1 agrees at 7 bases. CDR3 length: 15 amino acids. Germline V CDR1 and CDR2: SGHRS, YFSETQ. V was pared by 2 bases and J by 2 bases, with 6 bases of the junction left unmatched. The CDR3 spells CASSLTPGQQETQYF. The CDR3 DNA is TGCGCCAGCAGCTTAACTCCGGGACAGCAAGAGACCCAGTACTTC.

The V call is TRBV5-4, the J call TRBJ2-5; 10 nucleotides agree with TRBD2. V lost 4 bases, J lost 1 base, and 7 bases stayed unmatched. The CDR3 runs 16 residues. Germline CDR1 and CDR2: SGHNT and YYREEE (reference sequence). CDR3 amino acids: CASSAPLAGGQETQYF. Here the CDR3 DNA reads TGTGCCAGCAGCGCCCCTTTAGCGGGGGGCCAAGAGACCCAGTACTTC. Based on the CDR3 plus reference TRBV5-4 and TRBJ2-5, the full variable domain is ETGVTQSPTHLIKTRGQQVTLRCSSQSGHNTVSWYQQALGQGPQFIFQYYREEENGRGNFPPRFSGLQFPNYSSELNVNALELDDSALYLCASSAPLAGGQETQYFGPGTRLLVL.

V usage is TRBV9 and J usage is TRBJ2-7, with D uncertain. Per germline, CDR1 SGDLS and CDR2 YYNGEE. V was cut by 0 bases and J by 0 bases, with 7 bases left in between. The CDR3 length is 14 residues. The CDR3 region is CASSVEASSYEQYF. As DNA, the CDR3 is TGTGCCAGCAGCGTAGAGGCTAGCTCCTACGAGCAGTACTTC.

The chain employs TRBV5-5 and TRBJ1-2; 7 bases line up with TRBD1. The germline gives CDR1 SGHKS, CDR2 YYEKEE (reference sequence). J lost 4 bases, V lost 5 bases, and 14 bases had no gene match. The CDR3 runs 16 residues. The CDR3 sequence: CASSSLWAGDSYGYTF. CDR3 nucleotides: TGTGCCAGCAGTAGCCTATGGGCAGGGGACAGCTATGGCTACACCTTC.

The J gene is TRBJ2-2, the V gene TRBV5-1; TRBD2 agrees at 8 bases. This CDR3 is 15 amino acids long. V lost 5 bases to trimming and J lost 1 base; unmatched junction nucleotides: 4. Germline assignment: CDR1 SGHRS and CDR2 YFSETQ. CDR3: CASSVTSGNTGELFF. The CDR3 DNA reads as TGCGCCAGCAGTGTAACTAGCGGGAACACCGGGGAGCTGTTTTTT.

The chain couples TRBV7-6 to TRBJ2-7, with 10 bases fitting TRBD1. The length of the CDR3 is 18 residues. Germline V gene lookup returns CDR1 SGHVS and CDR2 FNYEAQ. V trimming: 4 bases; J trimming: 2 bases; junction bases outside the gene matches: 14. The CDR3 reads CASSSQDNTGTGAYEQYF. CDR3 nucleotide sequence: TGTGCCAGCAGCTCCCAGGACAACACCGGGACAGGGGCCTACGAGCAGTACTTC.

V and J are TRBV6-4 and TRBJ2-7; 8 bases align to TRBD2. The germline gives CDR1 MRHNA, CDR2 SNTAGT. V was pared by 2 bases and J by 6 bases, with 18 bases of the junction left unmatched. The CDR3 has 18 amino acids. The CDR3 reads CASSDGLPAQAGGGEQYF. The CDR3 nucleotides are TGTGCCAGCAGTGACGGTCTCCCTGCGCAGGCGGGAGGAGGCGAGCAGTACTTC.

This clone was observed a handful of times. In DNA, the CDR3 is TGTGCCAGCTCCTTTGGGGGGGGCACTGAAGCTTTCTTT. Encoded protein: CASSFGGGTEAFF. The rearrangement uses TRBV9 and TRBJ1-1; D possibly corresponds to TRBD1 (5 bases). CDR1 SGDLS and CDR2 YYNGEE come from the germline V gene. V was shortened by 7 bases and J by 4 bases, with 14 bases between the two germline ends. The CDR3 length is 13 residues.

This chain links TRBV7-2 with TRBJ1-2; TRBD1 matches 8 bases. The CDR3 loop spans 13 amino acids. Germline assignment: CDR1 SGHTA and CDR2 FQGNSA. With V trimmed by 0 bases and J by 8 bases, 2 bases remained unmatched. CDR3 sequence (DNA): TGTGCCAGCAGCTTAGCTGGGACAGGAGGCTACACCTTC. Its translation: CASSLAGTGGYTF.

This chain connects TRBV7-9 to TRBJ2-7; weak D call: TRBD1 (7 bases). V lost 6 bases, J lost 5 bases, and 20 bases lay in between. The CDR3 totals 15 residues. Germline V CDR1 and CDR2: SEHNR, FQNEAQ (reference sequence). CDR3 coding DNA: TGTGCCAGCAGTACCCGGGGGACAGAGCGCAACGAGCAGTACTTC. This encodes CASSTRGTERNEQYF.

In DNA, the CDR3 is TGTGCCAGCAGCTTAGATCCTGGACAGGGGTTAAGGGATCAGCCCCAGCATTTT. Amino acid sequence: CASSLDPGQGLRDQPQHF. The chain joins TRBV7-9 to TRBJ1-5; 9 bases fit TRBD1. V shed 1 base and J 5 bases; nucleotides not matched to a gene: 12. The CDR3 has 18 residues. From germline, CDR1 is SEHNR and CDR2 FQNEAQ (reference sequence).

The rearrangement uses TRBV7-2 and TRBJ2-7; 13 bases match TRBD2. This CDR3 has 17 amino acids. V was pared by 0 bases and J by 2 bases, with 4 bases of the junction left unmatched. CDR1 is SGHTA, CDR2 FQGNSA, per germline. The CDR3 coding sequence is TGTGCCAGCAGCTTAGCAGGGGGGACTAGCGGGACCTACGAGCAGTACTTC. Encoded protein: CASSLAGGTSGTYEQYF.

This chain connects TRBV10-3 to TRBJ1-5; D is unclear. Germline assignment: CDR1 ENHRY and CDR2 SYGVKD. The germline V and J ends were trimmed by 0 bases and 0 bases, with 9 bases remaining between them. CDR3 length: 16 residues. The CDR3 is CAISESVSYSNQPQHF. Here the CDR3 DNA reads TGTGCCATCAGTGAGTCGGTCAGTTATAGCAATCAGCCCCAGCATTTT.

CDR3 in DNA: TGCGCCAGCAGACGTACAGGGGGAGGGTATGGCTACACCTTC. Its protein product is CASRRTGGGYGYTF. V usage is TRBV5-1 and J usage is TRBJ1-2; 8 bases are shared with TRBD1. Looked up from germline, CDR1 is SGHRS and CDR2 is YFSETQ. J lost 5 bases, V lost 5 bases, and 8 bases had no gene match. This CDR3 contains 14 residues.

The J gene is TRBJ2-1, the V gene TRBV7-3, with TRBD2 identical over 11 bases. The CDR3 covers 13 residues. V lost 6 bases to trimming and J lost 6 bases; unmatched junction nucleotides: 1. Germline V lookup: CDR1 SGHTA, CDR2 FQGTGA. The DNA for the CDR3 is TGTGCCAGCAGGACTAGCGGGGCCAATGAGCAGTTCTTC. Translation gives CASRTSGANEQFF.

V is TRBV21-1 and J is TRBJ1-2; the table's D call of TRBD1 was not tested on the DNA. TRBV21-1 is a listed pseudogene. This CDR3 comprises 14 residues. This CDR3 is CASSKEGTLTGYTF. In DNA form, the CDR3 reads TGTGCCAGCAGCAAAGAGGGGACACTTACTGGCTACACCTTC.

This clone came up once. The chain's CDR3 is CASSEWTGTGENYGYTF. The CDR3 DNA reads as TGTGCCAGCAGTGAATGGACCGGGACAGGGGAGAACTATGGCTACACCTTC. The chain joins TRBV25-1 to TRBJ1-2; 10 bases match TRBD1. The CDR3 length is 17 residues. The trim removed 1 base at V and 2 bases at J, leaving 7 bases unmatched. The germline CDR1 and CDR2 sequences are MGHDK and SYGVNS.

There are a few counts of this clone. The V call is TRBV14, the J call TRBJ1-3, with no clear D. V was cut by 1 base and J by 4 bases, with 11 bases left in between. Germline CDR1 reads SGHDN; CDR2 reads FVKESK. CDR3 size: 15 residues. CDR3 amino acids: CASSQGYGSGNTIYF. The CDR3 region has the DNA TGTGCCAGCAGCCAAGGTTACGGGTCGGGAAACACCATATATTTT.

This clone was counted a single time. The chain joins TRBV7-6 to TRBJ2-3; TRBD1 agrees at 8 bases. V dropped 5 bases and J dropped 0; count of bases not matched to a gene: 4. The CDR3 spans 15 residues. The germline CDR1 and CDR2 sequences are SGHVS and FNYEAQ. In nucleotides, the CDR3 is TGTGCCAGCAGCCGTCGGACAGGGAGCACAGATACGCAGTATTTT. This encodes CASSRRTGSTDTQYF.

The rearrangement joins TRBV30 to TRBJ1-5; D is unresolved. V lost 0 bases and J 7 bases, leaving 13 bases between the germline ends. Germline CDR1 GTSNPN, CDR2 SVGIG (reference sequence). The CDR3 is made up of 14 amino acids. CDR3 nucleotide sequence: TGTGCCTGGAGTGTAGGCCCCGCCGGGCAGCCCCAGCATTTT. Its protein is CAWSVGPAGQPQHF.

The CDR3 sequence is CASSSSRGTGELFF. The CDR3 nucleotides are TGTGCCAGCAGCTCATCCCGGGGGACCGGGGAGCTGTTTTTT. The J gene is TRBJ2-2, the V gene TRBV11-2, with a weak D call TRBD2 (6 bases). CDR1 is SGHAT, CDR2 FQNNGV, per germline. V was trimmed by 4 bases and J by 5 bases, leaving 11 bases between them. The CDR3 has 14 residues.

J is TRBJ1-1 and V is TRBV2; the match to TRBD1 covers 8 bases. With V trimmed by 11 bases and J by 2 bases, 7 bases remained unmatched. Germline lookup yields CDR1 SNHLY and CDR2 FYNNEI. This CDR3 contains 13 residues. CDR3 loop: CAGRTGSNTEAFF. DNA for the CDR3: TGTGCCGGAAGGACAGGGAGTAACACTGAAGCTTTCTTT.

The J gene is TRBJ2-7, the V gene TRBV18; TRBD1 matches 9 bases. Per germline, CDR1 KGHSH and CDR2 LQKENI. V lost 2 bases and J lost 0; bases outside the gene matches: 2. This CDR3 contains 15 residues. This chain's CDR3 is CASSPTGGASYEQYF. CDR3 nucleotides: TGTGCCAGCTCACCAACAGGGGGCGCCTCCTACGAGCAGTACTTC.